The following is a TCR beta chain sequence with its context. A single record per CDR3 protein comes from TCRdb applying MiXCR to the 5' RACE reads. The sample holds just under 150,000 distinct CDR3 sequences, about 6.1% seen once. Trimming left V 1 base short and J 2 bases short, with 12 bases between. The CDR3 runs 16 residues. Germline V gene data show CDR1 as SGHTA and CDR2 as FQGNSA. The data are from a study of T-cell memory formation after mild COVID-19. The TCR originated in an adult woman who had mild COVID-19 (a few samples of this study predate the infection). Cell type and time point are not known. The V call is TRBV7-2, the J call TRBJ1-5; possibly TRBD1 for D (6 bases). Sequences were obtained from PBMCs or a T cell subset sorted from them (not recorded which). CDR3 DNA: TGTGCCAGCAGCTTAGTCCCAGGGGTGGGCAATCAGCCCCAGCATTTT. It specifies CASSLVPGVGNQPQHF.